Each of the 28 T cell receptor beta chains below was sequenced from the same sample in a study of patients and donors after allogeneic stem cell transplantation. TCRdb used MiXCR to reprocess the RT-PCR reads, holding one entry per CDR3 protein. Of about 160,000 distinct CDR3 sequences listed, about 36% are singletons. Sequenced: blood, either unsorted or a sorted T cell fraction (not recorded which). These receptors all come from a human donor who was either an allogeneic HSCT recipient or a stem cell or donor lymphocyte infusion donor (not recorded which). It is not recorded whose cells these are; they may come from a transplant donor.

This clonotype was recorded a few times. J is TRBJ1-1 and V is TRBV6-1; D unclear. Per germline, CDR1 MNHNS and CDR2 SASEGT. The V end was cut by 7 bases, the J end by 2 bases, with 14 bases between. This CDR3 contains 14 residues. CDR3 in DNA: TGTGCCAGCACCCCAACTCCAGGCAACACTGAAGCTTTCTTT. Protein: CASTPTPGNTEAFF.

The rearrangement joins TRBV3-1 to TRBJ2-7; TRBD2 matches 13 bases. J was trimmed by 2 bases and V by 4 bases; bases with no gene match: 5. In germline, CDR1 is LGHDT, CDR2 YNNKEL (reference sequence). This CDR3 comprises 16 residues. The CDR3 is CASSPGTSGAAYEQYF. In DNA, the CDR3 is TGTGCCAGCAGCCCGGGGACTAGCGGGGCCGCCTACGAGCAGTACTTC.

The chain recombines TRBV4-2 with TRBJ1-1; 9 bases are shared with TRBD1. V was clipped by 0 bases and J by 0 bases; unmatched bases: 5. The CDR3 sequence is 17 residues long. Germline V gene data show CDR1 as LGHNA and CDR2 as YNFKEQ. The CDR3 region has the DNA TGTGCCAGCAGCCAAGATTGGACAGGGGACATGAACACTGAAGCTTTCTTT. This codes for CASSQDWTGDMNTEAFF.

This clonotype has only a few counts. The chain has TRBV5-6 and TRBJ1-6, with D unclear. Germline-derived CDR1 and CDR2 are SGHDT and YYEEEE. The CDR3 runs 17 residues. V was pared by 2 bases and J by 0 bases, with 12 bases between. The CDR3 is CASSFGRGSSYNSPLHF. The CDR3 DNA reads as TGTGCCAGCAGCTTCGGTCGGGGTTCCTCCTATAATTCACCCCTCCACTTT.

The chain combines TRBV15 with TRBJ1-1; no reliable D call. The germline CDR1 and CDR2 sequences are LNHNV and YYDKDF (reference sequence). CDR3 length: 13 residues. Trimming cost V 1 base and J 3 bases, with 6 bases left between them. CDR3 bases: TGTGCCACCAGCAGAGTATGGCACACTGAAGCTTTCTTT. Translated, it gives CATSRVWHTEAFF.

This chain links TRBV11-2 with TRBJ2-3, with 7 bases identical to TRBD1. V dropped 4 bases and J dropped 2; count of bases not matched to a gene: 9. CDR1 is SGHAT, CDR2 FQNNGV, per germline. The CDR3 loop spans 16 amino acids. The CDR3 is CASSSPETGFTDTQYF. The DNA for the CDR3 is TGTGCCAGCAGCTCCCCCGAGACAGGGTTCACAGATACGCAGTATTTT.

This clonotype was recorded a few times. The chain links TRBV6-5 to TRBJ1-3; no firm D call. The germline CDR1 and CDR2 sequences are MNHEY and SVGAGI. CDR3 length: 16 residues. The V gene lost 0 bases and the J gene lost 2 bases, with 11 bases spanning the gap. CDR3 nucleotide sequence: TGTGCCAGCAGTTACTCGAATGGGTTCGCTGGAAACACCATATATTTT. This translates into CASSYSNGFAGNTIYF.

The chain carries TRBV10-3 and TRBJ1-5; the D gene is possibly TRBD1 (5 bases). V was trimmed by 3 bases and J by 0 bases, leaving 9 bases between them. CDR3 length: 15 residues. The germline CDR1 and CDR2 sequences are ENHRY and SYGVKD. DNA for the CDR3: TGTGCCATCAGTGACGGGGACTATAGCAATCAGCCCCAGCATTTT. Protein sequence: CAISDGDYSNQPQHF.

CDR3 sequence reads: CASSQDGLRDQWGYGYTF. The CDR3 DNA reads TGCGCCAGCAGCCAAGATGGACTTAGGGACCAGTGGGGATATGGCTACACCTTC. The chain couples TRBV4-1 to TRBJ1-2, with D perhaps matching TRBD1 (5 bases). Trimming removed 0 bases from V and 5 bases from J, with 22 bases in between. CDR3 length: 18 amino acids. CDR1 is MGHRA and CDR2 is YSYEKL in the germline V gene.

In the case of this clonotype: The CDR3 carries no conserved terminal phenylalanine or tryptophan, so it likely arises from a read error. The chain recombines TRBV4-3 with TRBJ2-7; D is undetermined. The V and J ends lost 0 bases and 6 bases respectively, with 12 bases between them. This CDR3 has 14 amino acids. The germline gives CDR1 LGHNA, CDR2 YSLEER. CDR3 sequence reads: CASSQEWSRGEQYS. In nucleotides, the CDR3 is TGCGCCAGCAGCCAAGAGTGGTCCCGCGGCGAGCAGTACTCC.

This clonotype was seen repeatedly, ten times or more. V usage is TRBV6-5 and J usage is TRBJ1-1; D perhaps matches TRBD1 (6 bases). V dropped 5 bases and J dropped 8 bases, with 21 bases sitting between them. The CDR3 extends over 15 amino acids. CDR1 MNHEY and CDR2 SVGAGI come from the germline V gene. Here the CDR3 DNA reads TGTGCCAGCAGTCCGTGGACAGTAAGTAGGGTGGAAGCTTTCTTT. Protein: CASSPWTVSRVEAFF.

The genes are TRBV20-1 and TRBJ2-7; maybe TRBD1 (5 bases). Germline loops: CDR1 DFQATT, CDR2 SNEGSKA (reference sequence). The CDR3 is made up of 11 amino acids. V gave up 4 bases and J gave up 3 bases, with 7 bases separating them. The CDR3 DNA reads as TGCAGTGCTACAGGGCTCTACGAGCAGTACTTC. It yields the protein CSATGLYEQYF.

The chain is built from TRBV15 and TRBJ2-7; D may be TRBD1 or TRBD2 (6 bases each). The CDR3 covers 14 residues. Germline V CDR1 and CDR2: LNHNV, YYDKDF (reference sequence). The V gene lost 1 base and the J gene lost 0 bases, with 7 bases spanning the gap. The DNA for the CDR3 is TGTGCCACCAGCAGAGCGGGGGCCTCCTACGAGCAGTACTTC. Its protein is CATSRAGASYEQYF. The entire variable domain, with the rest obtained from reference TRBV15 and TRBJ2-7, is as follows: DAMVIQNPRYQVTQFGKPVTLSCSQTLNHNVMYWYQQKSSQAPKLLFHYYDKDFNNEADTPDNFQSRRPNTSFCFLDIRSPGLGDTAMYLCATSRAGASYEQYFGPGTRLTVT.

V usage is TRBV7-8 and J usage is TRBJ1-5, with 9 positions matching TRBD1. V dropped 5 bases and J dropped 6; count of bases not matched to a gene: 8. Per the germline V gene, CDR1 is SGHVS and CDR2 is FQNEAQ. The CDR3 has 15 amino acids. The CDR3 sequence: CASSPGTGRGQPQHF. The CDR3 DNA follows: TGTGCCAGCAGCCCCGGGACAGGGAGAGGTCAGCCCCAGCATTTT. Full variable domain (outside the CDR3, taken from reference TRBV7-8 and TRBJ1-5): GAGVSQSPRYKVAKRGQDVALRCDPISGHVSLFWYQQALGQGPEFLTYFQNEAQLDKSGLPSDRFFAERPEGSVSTLKIQRTQQEDSAVYLCASSPGTGRGQPQHFGDGTRLSIL.

The V gene is TRBV2, the J gene TRBJ2-7; D gene unclear. CDR1 is SNHLY and CDR2 is FYNNEI in the germline V gene. This CDR3 has 13 residues. Deletions cut 1 base from V and 0 bases from J, with 4 bases between. In nucleotides, the CDR3 is TGTGCCAGCAGTGAAGTCAACTCCTACGAGCAGTACGTC. Protein: CASSEVNSYEQYV.

This clonotype was found a few times. The chain joins TRBV7-9 to TRBJ1-1; no clear D gene. Deletions cut 4 bases from V and 2 bases from J, with 14 bases between. This CDR3 is 15 amino acids long. Germline CDR1 reads SEHNR; CDR2 reads FQNEAQ (reference sequence). The CDR3 DNA is TGTGCCAGCAGCTCCTACAGAGGACCAAACACTGAAGCTTTCTTT. It yields the protein CASSSYRGPNTEAFF.

This clonotype was picked up a small number of times. The chain carries TRBV5-1 and TRBJ1-2; D gene ambiguous. Germline V CDR1 and CDR2: SGHRS, YFSETQ. Trimming cost V 0 bases and J 3 bases, with 6 bases left between them. CDR3 length: 13 residues. In nucleotides, the CDR3 is TGCGCCAGCAGCTTGGAAGGAGACTATGGCTACACCTTC. Protein product: CASSLEGDYGYTF.

The genes are TRBV24-1 and TRBJ1-2, with D maybe TRBD1 (6 bases). The CDR3 totals 13 residues. V was clipped by 1 base and J by 8 bases, with 10 bases between them. The germline V gene encodes CDR1 KGHDR and CDR2 SFDVKD. CDR3 nucleotide sequence: TGTGCCACCAGTGATTTTACAGGGAGCGGCTACACCTTC. This translates into CATSDFTGSGYTF.

This clonotype was observed a few times. V and J are TRBV7-8 and TRBJ1-5; TRBD1 matches at 7 bases. V gave up 3 bases and J gave up 7 bases; unmatched junction bases: 9. Germline V gives CDR1 SGHVS, CDR2 FQNEAQ. The CDR3 is 15 amino acids. CDR3 DNA: TGTGCCAGCAGCTTCGGGACAGACGGAAAACAGCCCCAGCATTTT. It specifies CASSFGTDGKQPQHF.

This clonotype was picked up a small number of times. This sequence joins TRBV3-1 and TRBJ1-2; unclear D gene. The germline CDR1 and CDR2 sequences are LGHDT and YNNKEL (reference sequence). Trimming removed 1 base from V and 0 bases from J, with 9 bases in between. This CDR3 comprises 15 residues. CDR3 sequence (DNA): TGTGCCAGCAGCCAAGTACGTGAAGCTAACTATGGCTACACCTTC. It codes for CASSQVREANYGYTF.

The CDR3 region has the DNA TGCAGTGCTAGAAAGCGGGGGGTCCCCTACGAGCAGTACTTC. It specifies CSARKRGVPYEQYF. This chain uses TRBV20-1 with TRBJ2-7, with TRBD2 identical over 9 bases. J gave up 2 bases and V 2 bases, and 4 bases lay outside the gene matches. CDR3 size: 14 residues. Germline lookup yields CDR1 DFQATT and CDR2 SNEGSKA (reference sequence).

The chain combines TRBV12-3 or TRBV12-4 with TRBJ2-5; maybe TRBD2 (7 bases). Trimming took 6 bases from V and 4 from J, leaving 18 bases between them. CDR3 length: 15 residues. CDR3 DNA sequence: TGTGCCAGCAGCGGGGGGCGGGGAATTGGAGAGACCCAGTACTTC. Encoded protein: CASSGGRGIGETQYF.

This rearrangement joins TRBV4-3 to TRBJ2-3; tentatively, D is TRBD1 (5 bases). Germline V CDR1 and CDR2: LGHNA, YSLEER. V lost 0 bases to trimming and J lost 1 base, with 5 bases between them. The CDR3 length is 14 residues. CDR3 coding DNA: TGCGCCAGCAGCCAAGAAGGGGGCACAGATACGCAGTATTTT. This translates into CASSQEGGTDTQYF.

This clonotype was seen a single time. This chain connects TRBV3-1 to TRBJ1-1; D gene unclear. Germline assignment: CDR1 LGHDT and CDR2 YNNKEL (reference sequence). V lost 1 base and J lost 6, with 6 bases in between. The CDR3 is made up of 12 amino acids. This CDR3 is CASSQADAEAFF. CDR3 nucleotides: TGTGCCAGCAGCCAAGCGGATGCTGAAGCTTTCTTT.

The chain recombines TRBV5-8 with TRBJ2-3; a possible D gene is TRBD2 (6 bases). The V end was cut by 4 bases, the J end by 0 bases, with 18 bases between. Germline assignment: CDR1 SGHTS and CDR2 YDEGEE. CDR3 length: 17 amino acids. The CDR3, as DNA: TGTGCCAGCAGCCTAGCCGGGGGAGGTTCTAGCACAGATACGCAGTATTTT. Residues: CASSLAGGGSSTDTQYF. The full variable domain, rest sourced from reference TRBV5-8 and TRBJ2-3, is EAGVTQSPTHLIKTRGQQATLRCSPISGHTSVYWYQQALGLGLQFLLWYDEGEERNRGNFPPRFSGRQFPNYSSELNVNALELEDSALYLCASSLAGGGSSTDTQYFGPGTRLTVL.

This clonotype was seen only a few times. This chain joins TRBV12-3 or TRBV12-4 and TRBJ2-2; D may be TRBD1 (6 bases). Trimming removed 3 bases from V and 13 bases from J, with 15 bases in between. The CDR3 length is 13 residues. The CDR3: CASSLGHEGWLFF. The CDR3 bases are TGTGCCAGCAGTTTGGGACACGAAGGTTGGCTGTTTTTT.

The chain has TRBV12-3 or TRBV12-4 and TRBJ1-1, with D possibly being TRBD1 (5 bases). V lost 6 bases, J lost 4 bases, and 12 bases lay in between. The CDR3 runs 13 residues. The CDR3 bases are TGTGCCAGCAGCCAGGGTCTGAGCACTGAAGCTTTCTTT. Translated: CASSQGLSTEAFF.

This clonotype was counted between two and nine times. V and J are TRBV6-5 and TRBJ1-4; D not certain. This CDR3 contains 16 residues. The V gene lost 0 bases and the J gene lost 4 bases, with 12 bases spanning the gap. Germline lookup yields CDR1 MNHEY and CDR2 SVGAGI. In DNA, the CDR3 is TGTGCCAGCAGTTACTCGGTGGCAGTTAGTAATGAAAAACTGTTTTTT. It is translated as CASSYSVAVSNEKLFF.